The clone carrying this TCR beta chain was detected many times. Its antigen is still unknown. TCRdb re-called the reads with MiXCR, one entry per CDR3 protein. The sample holds approximately 990,000 distinct CDR3 sequences, 30% to 40% seen once. From germline, CDR1 is SGHVS and CDR2 FNYEAQ. The V gene end was trimmed by 4 bases and the J gene end by 4 bases; junction bases not matched to a gene: 11. This CDR3 has 18 residues. These data come from a study of T cell repertoires in cytomegalovirus infection. Across the whole study: In the study, CMV epitopes included recently identified HLA-C-restricted and well-studied HLA-B-restricted ones. Both a matching HLA type and CMV infection were indicated by public TCR beta signatures.

Study-level results: The ex vivo response was dominated by HLA-C-restricted CMV-specific TCR beta clonotypes. Cumulated frequencies of public TCR beta families served to identify carriers of CMV plus the relevant HLA.

The sequence was collected from a human donor in good health (CMV status not recorded). Some clones in this sample may be carry-over from other donors' samples. Source: cultured CD8+ T cells from PBMCs, taken from culture after CMV antigen stimulation. The V and J genes are TRBV7-6 and TRBJ2-1, with TRBD2 matching 12 bases. The CDR3 protein is CASSSSLAGGRSYNEQFF. The CDR3 DNA follows: TGTGCCAGCAGCTCATCCCTAGCGGGGGGGCGTTCATACAATGAGCAGTTCTTC.